This T cell receptor (beta chain) is from a study of T cell responses to AZD1222 COVID-19 vaccine. Findings and caveats of the study: Baseline seropositivity characterized only a handful of AZD1222 recipients. Spike-specific TCR breadth and depth rose after two AZD1222 doses.

In the case of this clone: Its antigen is currently unknown.

The method was immunoSEQ multiplex PCR; TCRdb's version includes in-frame clones alone and lacks a portion of them. The table lists 120,000 or so clones, about 81% of them singletons. The TCR comes from an adult in good health. This specimen consisted of peripheral blood, obtained on day 0 of AZD1222 vaccination.

CDR3 protein: CASSAGQGETQYF. CDR3 DNA: TGTGCCAGCTCGGCGGGACAGGGAGAGACCCAGTACTTC. The rearrangement joins TRBV18 to TRBJ2-5, with 9 bases aligning to TRBD1. Germline V gives CDR1 KGHSH, CDR2 LQKENI. This CDR3 has 13 amino acids. V lost 6 bases, J lost 4 bases, and 3 bases stayed unmatched.